A single sample gave rise to the 13 T cell receptor beta chains below, sequenced in a study of shared clonotypes between healthy human individuals. Generated by immunoSEQ multiplex PCR, the TCRdb table keeps only in-frame clones and is missing some. The top ten hold around 1.8% of the sample, which has approximately 720,000 clones, roughly 78% seen once. Sequences were obtained from memory CD4+ T cells sorted from blood. The subset here: CD45RA-negative fraction. All receptors derive from a woman aged 25 to 45 in good health.

The chain recombines TRBV18 with TRBJ2-2, with 7 bases identical to TRBD1. This CDR3 is 16 amino acids long. Germline loops: CDR1 KGHSH, CDR2 LQKENI. J lost 6 bases, V lost 4 bases, and 11 bases had no gene match. CDR3 sequence: CASSLRQGGAAGELFF. The DNA for the CDR3 is TGTGCCAGCTCACTCAGACAAGGGGGCGCCGCCGGGGAGCTGTTTTTT.

This clone was seen only a few times. This rearrangement joins TRBV5-1 to TRBJ1-1; perhaps TRBD1 as D (6 bases). The ends were cut back, 0 bases at V and 4 bases at J, with 13 bases in the middle. Germline V gives CDR1 SGHRS, CDR2 YFSETQ. This CDR3 comprises 15 residues. The CDR3 protein is CASSLEWGAVTEAFF. The CDR3 coding sequence is TGCGCCAGCAGCTTGGAGTGGGGGGCGGTCACTGAAGCTTTCTTT.

The CDR3 sequence: CAWRGIPGRHDYGYTF. CDR3 bases: TGTGCCTGGAGGGGTATTCCGGGACGCCACGACTATGGCTACACCTTC. The V call is TRBV30, the J call TRBJ1-2, with D maybe TRBD1 (5 bases). The V end was cut by 3 bases, the J end by 3 bases, with 20 bases between. The CDR3 extends over 16 amino acids. Germline V CDR1 and CDR2: GTSNPN, SVGIG (reference sequence). Variable domain in full (rest from reference TRBV30 and TRBJ1-2): SQTIHQWPATLVQPVGSPLSLECTVEGTSNPNLYWYRQAAGRGLQLLFYSVGIGQISSEVPQNLSASRPQDRQFILSSKKLLLSDSGFYLCAWRGIPGRHDYGYTFGSGTRLTVV.

The table lists this clone with a few counts. This rearrangement joins TRBV30 to TRBJ1-1, with D maybe TRBD1 (5 bases). The ends were cut back, 4 bases at V and 7 bases at J, with 16 bases in the middle. The CDR3 has 13 residues. Germline-derived CDR1 and CDR2 are GTSNPN and SVGIG (reference sequence). In DNA form, the CDR3 reads TGTGCCTGGACTGTACAGGCAGTTGGTGAAGCTTTCTTT. It is translated as CAWTVQAVGEAFF.

CDR3 amino acids: CASSNPEFRGELFF. The CDR3 region has the DNA TGTGCCAGCTCTAACCCGGAGTTTCGCGGGGAGCTGTTTTTT. The J gene is TRBJ2-2, the V gene TRBV6-5; D ambiguous. The CDR3 consists of 14 residues. From germline, CDR1 is MNHEY and CDR2 SVGAGI. V was cut by 8 bases and J by 7 bases, with 17 bases left in between.

This chain joins TRBV19 and TRBJ1-5; a weak D match, TRBD1 (5 bases). Trimming cost V 1 base and J 3 bases, with 13 bases left between them. This CDR3 is built from 16 residues. Germline values: CDR1 LNHDA, CDR2 SQIVND (reference sequence). This chain's CDR3 is CASSIGQGRYNQPQHF. CDR3 DNA: TGTGCCAGTAGTATAGGGCAGGGCCGGTACAATCAGCCCCAGCATTTT.

The rearrangement uses TRBV28 and TRBJ1-5, with D hard to call. The V end was cut by 2 bases, the J end by 0 bases, with 8 bases between. The length of the CDR3 is 15 residues. Germline values: CDR1 MDHEN, CDR2 SYDVKM. The CDR3 nucleotides read TGTGCCAGCAGTTTAGGGCAGCATAGCAATCAGCCCCAGCATTTT. This translates into CASSLGQHSNQPQHF.

V usage is TRBV18 and J usage is TRBJ2-7; either TRBD1 or TRBD2 may supply D (7 bases each). The CDR3 runs to 14 residues. Germline values: CDR1 KGHSH, CDR2 LQKENI. V was pared by 6 bases and J by 4 bases, with 16 bases between. The CDR3 region has the DNA TGTGCCAGCTCCCCAGGGGGGGCGCGTTACGAGCAGTACTTC. It specifies CASSPGGARYEQYF.

V gene TRBV6-5 combines with J gene TRBJ2-7, with D tentatively TRBD2 (6 bases). Germline loops: CDR1 MNHEY, CDR2 SVGAGI. This CDR3 region has 15 residues. Trimming pared 4 bases from V and 3 bases from J, leaving 16 bases between. CDR3 residues: CASSSGLISGYEQYF. CDR3 DNA: TGTGCCAGCAGTTCCGGTTTGATTAGCGGCTACGAGCAGTACTTC.

This CDR3 reads CASSEVAGSYNEQFF. CDR3 nucleotide sequence: TGTGCCAGCAGTGAAGTCGCAGGGTCCTACAATGAGCAGTTCTTC. This rearrangement joins TRBV2 to TRBJ2-1, with a possible D match to TRBD1 (5 bases). V was pared by 1 base and J by 1 base, with 8 bases between. CDR3 size: 15 residues. Germline-derived CDR1 and CDR2 are SNHLY and FYNNEI.

In this sample, this clone turned up a few times. The rearrangement joins TRBV15 to TRBJ2-1, with a weak D call TRBD2 (5 bases). Trimming removed 0 bases at V and 8 bases at J, with 14 bases between. The CDR3 spans 15 residues. CDR1 and CDR2 (germline): LNHNV, YYDKDF (reference sequence). CDR3 in DNA: TGTGCCACCAGCAGAGATCGGCTAGCTTCGGATGAGCAGTTCTTC. As protein: CATSRDRLASDEQFF.

This clone has just one count. Germline is not matched at one junction end, which may reflect a read error. The gene calls are TRBV4-1 and TRBJ1-5, with a possible D match to TRBD1 (5 bases). Germline-derived CDR1 and CDR2 are MGHRA and YSYEKL. The CDR3 totals 17 residues. Written as DNA, the CDR3 is TGCGCCAGCAGCCAACCCGCCGGCAGGGTGGTGGATCAGTCCCAGCATTTT. This translates into CASSQPAGRVVDQSQHF.

This chain connects TRBV2 to TRBJ2-7; TRBD1 aligns across 8 bases. This CDR3 is 17 amino acids long. The V gene end was trimmed by 5 bases and the J gene end by 3 bases; junction bases not matched to a gene: 15. Germline V CDR1 and CDR2: SNHLY, FYNNEI. CDR3 DNA sequence: TGTGCCAGCAGTAATCCCCGGACAGGGATCTTTGTCTACGAGCAGTACTTC. It translates to CASSNPRTGIFVYEQYF.